This T cell receptor beta chain was retrieved from a study of T-cell reconstitution after alpha-beta-depleted transplantation in children. Preparation of the TCRbeta library involved a method that used unique molecular identifiers. TCRdb re-derived calls from the PCR reads in MiXCR, one entry per CDR3 protein. The data hold hundreds of thousands of distinct CDR3 sequences, with approximately 22% observed a single time. Germline V lookup: CDR1 MNHEY, CDR2 SVGEGT. Trimming removed 2 bases from V and 6 bases from J, with 19 bases in between. The CDR3 covers 16 residues. The chain employs TRBV6-2 or TRBV6-3 and TRBJ2-5; D possibly corresponds to TRBD1 (8 bases). The starting material was PBMCs, mostly from graft donor cells, obtained 360 days after TCRalphabeta/CD19-depleted stem cell transplant. The receptor was derived from a boy less than two years old who had a stem cell transplant for acute myeloid leukemia, so the T cells may come from the graft donor. CDR3 residues: CASSYLTGGTGQTQYF. The CDR3 nucleotides read TGTGCCAGCAGTTACCTGACCGGGGGGACAGGCCAGACCCAGTACTTC.